One and the same sample provided the 15 T cell receptor beta chains below, sequenced in a study of graft-versus-host responses after intestinal transplantation. The table came from immunoSEQ multiplex PCR; TCRdb's copy has only in-frame clones and leaves some out. The repertoire holds 15,000 to 19,000 clones, with about 67% as singletons. Both intraepithelial and lamina propria lymphocytes were released by processing graft tissue. The material was ileum tissue, obtained 14 days after transplant. Every receptor here comes from a human patient who received an intestinal transplant, so some T cells may come from the graft donor.

This clone was seen more than once but under ten times. The chain joins TRBV6-6 to TRBJ2-1; 11 bases are shared with TRBD2. The CDR3 runs to 15 residues. V lost 1 base to trimming and J lost 7 bases; unmatched junction nucleotides: 3. From germline, CDR1 is MNHNY and CDR2 SVGAGI (reference sequence). The CDR3 region has the DNA TGTGCCAGCAGTTACTTAGCGGGGGGGCGTAATGAGCAGTTCTTC. As protein: CASSYLAGGRNEQFF.

This clone came up a few times. The rearrangement links TRBV5-5 to TRBJ1-1; D is perhaps TRBD1 (5 bases). From germline, CDR1 is SGHKS and CDR2 YYEKEE (reference sequence). CDR3 length: 13 amino acids. V was trimmed by 10 bases and J by 4 bases, leaving 17 bases between them. The CDR3 DNA reads as TGTGCCGGGGCACGGACGGTGGGCACTGAAGCTTTCTTT. It specifies CAGARTVGTEAFF. Full variable domain (rest looked up from reference TRBV5-5 and TRBJ1-1): DAGVTQSPTHLIKTRGQQVTLRCSPISGHKSVSWYQQVLGQGPQFIFQYYEKEERGRGNFPDRFSARQFPNYSSELNVNALLLGDSALYLCAGARTVGTEAFFGQGTRLTVV.

The chain has TRBV6-1 and TRBJ1-5; perhaps TRBD1 as D (6 bases). Trimming took 3 bases from V and 7 from J, leaving 16 bases between them. The CDR3 totals 15 residues. Germline lookup yields CDR1 MNHNS and CDR2 SASEGT. In DNA, the CDR3 is TGTGCCAGCAGTGAGGCCCGTGGGGGGGGCCAGCCCCAGCATTTT. This gives the protein CASSEARGGGQPQHF.

The chain links TRBV12-5 to TRBJ2-3; 10 bases agree with TRBD1. The CDR3 consists of 15 residues. J lost 7 bases, V lost 1 base, and 5 bases had no gene match. Germline V lookup: CDR1 LGHNT, CDR2 FRNRAP. Written as DNA, the CDR3 is TGTGCTAGTGGTTTGGGACAGGGGGCGACAAATACGCAGTATTTT. It encodes CASGLGQGATNTQYF.

The chain recombines TRBV7-9 with TRBJ2-2; D is possibly TRBD2 (6 bases). Per the germline V gene, CDR1 is SEHNR and CDR2 is FQNEAQ (reference sequence). V dropped 0 bases and J dropped 4 bases, with 9 bases sitting between them. This CDR3 is built from 15 residues. CDR3 DNA sequence: TGTGCCAGCAGCTTAGCGGGGAGGATCACCGGGGAGCTGTTTTTT. Translating it yields CASSLAGRITGELFF.

This clone is a singleton in its sample. The V and J genes are TRBV11-2 and TRBJ1-2; D perhaps matches TRBD1 (5 bases). CDR1 is SGHAT and CDR2 is FQNNGV in the germline V gene. The CDR3 is 13 residues long. Trimming took off 2 bases at V and 8 bases at J, with 12 bases between the two ends. This chain's CDR3 is CASSLQGWEGYTF. The CDR3 DNA reads as TGTGCCAGCAGCTTACAGGGCTGGGAGGGCTACACCTTC.

This chain uses TRBV21-1 with TRBJ2-7; TRBD2 reflects the table's D call only, with no check against the DNA. TRBV21-1 is flagged as a pseudogene. The CDR3 spans 14 residues. CDR3 residues: CAEFRTTSGYEQYF. The CDR3 DNA sequence: TGTGCCGAGTTCCGGACGACTAGCGGGTACGAGCAGTACTTC.

This clone has only one observation. The chain links TRBV5-4 to TRBJ2-7; D might be TRBD1 or TRBD2, each matching 5 bases. The germline V and J ends were trimmed by 4 bases and 4 bases, with 18 bases remaining between them. Germline V gene lookup returns CDR1 SGHNT and CDR2 YYREEE (reference sequence). The CDR3 is made up of 15 amino acids. The CDR3 nucleotides read TGTGCCAGCAGCACCCGGGGCGTTGGTGGGTACGAGCAGTACTTC. It specifies CASSTRGVGGYEQYF.

This clone has a handful of counts. V is TRBV13 and J is TRBJ2-1, with a weak D call TRBD1 (6 bases). The V gene lost 5 bases and the J gene lost 4 bases, with 15 bases spanning the gap. CDR3 size: 15 residues. The V gene's germline CDR1 is PRHDT and CDR2 FYEKMQ (reference sequence). CDR3 region: CASSESTGKYNEQFF. DNA of the CDR3: TGTGCCAGCAGCGAAAGTACAGGGAAGTACAATGAGCAGTTCTTC.

This chain connects TRBV7-9 to TRBJ2-7, with D unresolved. The germline CDR1 and CDR2 sequences are SEHNR and FQNEAQ (reference sequence). V lost 1 base and J lost 6, with 7 bases in between. The length of the CDR3 is 12 residues. This chain's CDR3 is CASSLGFGEQYF. The CDR3, as DNA: TGTGCCAGCAGCTTAGGATTTGGCGAGCAGTACTTC.

The chain combines TRBV6-1 with TRBJ1-1, with unresolved D. The length of the CDR3 is 15 residues. Germline lookup yields CDR1 MNHNS and CDR2 SASEGT. Deletions cut 0 bases from V and 0 bases from J, with 8 bases between. The CDR3 spells CASSEAPGMNTEAFF. CDR3 nucleotides: TGTGCCAGCAGTGAAGCGCCGGGAATGAACACTGAAGCTTTCTTT.

The table lists this clone with a few counts. The chain has TRBV4-2 and TRBJ2-3; 7 nucleotides agree with TRBD2. Germline V gene lookup returns CDR1 LGHNA and CDR2 YNFKEQ. Trimming at V came to 4 bases and at J to 4 bases, leaving 5 bases not matched to a gene. The length of the CDR3 is 14 residues. The CDR3 DNA sequence: TGTGCCAGCAGCCCCCGGGAGGCCGCAGATACGCAGTATTTT. Protein sequence: CASSPREAADTQYF.

This clone has only one observation. The chain employs TRBV7-9 and TRBJ2-1; D may be TRBD2 (5 bases). The germline V gene has CDR1 SEHNR and CDR2 FQNEAQ (reference sequence). The length of the CDR3 is 13 residues. V was clipped by 5 bases and J by 8 bases, with 13 bases between them. CDR3 bases: TGTGCCAGCAGCCGTTACGGGGAACATGAGCAGTTCTTC. It specifies CASSRYGEHEQFF.

The CDR3 is CASSIYGLAGDYNEQFF. The CDR3 DNA follows: TGTGCCAGTAGTATCTACGGGCTAGCGGGTGACTACAATGAGCAGTTCTTC. The rearrangement links TRBV19 to TRBJ2-1, with 8 nucleotides matching TRBD2. The CDR3 length is 17 residues. The V gene end was trimmed by 3 bases and the J gene end by 3 bases; junction bases not matched to a gene: 10. Germline lookup yields CDR1 LNHDA and CDR2 SQIVND (reference sequence).

V usage is TRBV6-5 and J usage is TRBJ2-7; TRBD1 matches at 7 bases. Looked up from germline, CDR1 is MNHEY and CDR2 is SVGAGI. The ends lost 5 bases at V and 6 bases at J; junction bases unmatched: 10. This CDR3 comprises 14 residues. In DNA, the CDR3 is TGTGCCAGCAGTAACACTCCGACAGGGAGCGAGCAGTACTTC. The encoded protein is CASSNTPTGSEQYF.